The source of this T cell receptor (beta chain) is a study of cytomegalovirus exposure and HLA in healthy donors (dated by TCRdb to about 2017). In the study overall: An earlier analysis of about 560 of the donors reported around 280 Gb of sequence data and around 120 million unique TCR beta sequences obtained from roughly 180 million T cells. Approximately 310 gigabases of sequencing data and 70 million to 85 million unique TCR sequences were included in an early release covering around 650 HLA-typed donors. The genetic ancestry cluster associated with self-reported Caucasian donors included 81% of the approximately 410 genotyped donors. The aim of the study was to test whether cataloging public T cell receptors could identify signatures of past pathogen exposure. The study used immunosequencing to profile the T cell repertoires of about 670 subjects and linked those repertoires to cytomegalovirus serostatus. A separate validation cohort of roughly 130 different subjects was used in addition to the roughly 640-subject first cohort. To predict cytomegalovirus infection status, the study combined high-throughput TCR immunosequencing, statistical association of individual TCRs with disease status, and machine learning. A later analysis re-analyzed previously published TCR beta repertoires from approximately 700 donors and added high-resolution HLA genotyping to study TCR occurrence patterns. In the later analysis, no new phenotypic data were used to find candidate immune exposures; instead, reliance was placed on TCR beta sequences and their occurrence across donors. To decide whether each TCR beta V gene segment behaved as functional or pseudogenic, an earlier analysis of 587 of the donors relied on high-throughput TCR beta sequencing. Alongside the repertoire data, information on donor age, sex, ethnicity and CMV serostatus was compiled. In a later genetic analysis, genome-wide SNP genotypes for about 65% of the roughly 700 donors were used, and that subset was treated as a discovery cohort. All discovery cohort repertoires had been generated using a single sequencing platform. Class I and class II HLA loci were covered by the typing at four-digit resolution. Typing coverage varied by locus: roughly 620-630 donors for A, B, C, DRB1 and DQB1; approximately 500 for DQA1; about 600 for DPA1; roughly 450 for DPB1. Roughly five DR-DQ haplotypes were handled as single units for association and clustering because linkage in the cohort was strong. Among some 400 genotyped donors of the cohort, an average of approximately 200,000 unique TCR beta nucleotide sequences was sequenced per donor, of which about 19% were non-productive. The paper's findings and limits, for the study overall: According to a later genetic analysis, donors in an Asian-associated ancestry cluster had fewer N-insertions in productive TCRs than the approximately 610-donor mean. A further reported finding was that TCR beta sequences accurately predicted the HLA-A and HLA-B alleles for most subjects in the first cohort. A later analysis found that most CMV-associated TCR beta chains appeared HLA-restricted, with HLA associations seemingly driven largely by CMV exposure. While some public TCRs were present in many individuals, most TCR sequences turned up only very rarely across donors. In a later analysis, HLA-associated TCR beta chains were found to be more clonally expanded and to have lower generation probabilities than equally common non-associated chains. When HLA alleles, especially DR and DQ, strongly co-occurred, TCR associations were difficult to assign to individual alleles. Because HLA typing was unavailable for some donors at each locus, only the typed subset was used in association tests. Because counts were too low, seventeen rarely observed V segments, including chromosome 9 orphons, were left out of the earlier analysis of approximately 580 of the donors. Only TCR beta chains were sequenced in this cohort, and the absence of alpha or paired-chain data limited detectable features. A later analysis found that TCR association rates varied across HLA loci, with DRB1 alleles showing the most associated TCRs and HLA-C alleles the fewest. In an earlier analysis of under 600 of the donors, most TCR beta V segments were observed in productive rearrangements about 90% or about 30% of the time, broadly matching IMGT annotations. The classifier was reported to diagnose cytomegalovirus status with high specificity and sensitivity in both the original cohort and the validation cohort. Linkage disequilibrium might explain the correlated functional status among segregating V segments, but an unknown experimental factor could not be ruled out. In a later genetic analysis, a missense DCLRE1C variant was associated with V-gene and J-gene trimming of TCR beta chains, and the association was replicated in an independent cohort. In vitro tests confirmed that a few of the cytomegalovirus-associated TCR beta chains recognize cytomegalovirus antigens. The 87-base-pair reads could not distinguish some IMGT-functional V segments, including TRBV6-2 and TRBV6-3, so those segments were excluded. For the cohort, immune exposure information was limited to CMV serostatus. A cluster of highly shared sequence variants was judged likely to represent a technical artifact of the sequencing pipeline. Specific HLA alleles were associated with 16,951 TCR beta sequences at a false discovery rate of 0.05 in a later analysis. A total of some 180 TCR beta chains were listed by the study as associated with cytomegalovirus. Presence/absence analyses assumed roughly uniform sequencing depth across donors, an assumption that may not hold. The authors suggested that the approach could potentially be extended to other disease states and immunological phenotypes. In a later analysis, several top co-occurrence clusters were reported to appear linked to parvovirus B19, influenza, CMV and Epstein-Barr virus.

The method was the immunoSEQ multiplex PCR assay. The multiplex PCR relied on a mix of 60 forward primers for TCR Vbeta segments and 13 reverse primers for TCR Jbeta segments. The CDR3 region of rearranged TCR beta genes was amplified from genomic DNA with a multiplex PCR assay. The amplified TCR beta libraries were sequenced on the Illumina HiSeq System as 87-base-pair reads. In the source study's methods: A later analysis counted about 80 million unique TCR beta chains across the 550 to 800 repertoires, and 10 million to 11 million of these chains were shared by at least two donors. Raw reads were error-corrected and collapsed into unique sequences by a nearest-neighbor algorithm in which closely related sequences were merged to remove PCR and sequencing errors. Alignment of CDR3 sequences to IMGT reference sequences was used to assign V, D and J gene segments. For a sequence to be retained, a match of at least six nucleotides to both a V gene segment and a J gene segment was required. Rearrangements were classified as productive when the CDR3 lacked stop codons and remained in frame with V and J, and all other rearrangements were classified as non-productive. CDR3 was defined according to IMGT convention as the region running from the second conserved V-encoded cysteine to the conserved J-encoded phenylalanine. The earlier analysis of about 590 of the donors excluded sequences that lacked an unambiguous match to a single V gene segment. An earlier analysis of 500 to 700 of the donors classified V segments as functional when productive rearrangements were above 56.7% and as segregating when the standard deviation between donors was above 5%. A statistical classification framework was developed to diagnose cytomegalovirus status using the catalog of TCR beta chain sequences. In a later analysis, TCR nucleotide sequences were compared against IMGT/GENE-DB human TR gene sequences so that V and J genes could be assigned. The TCRdist pipeline was used in a later analysis to assign CDR3 sequences and most-parsimonious VDJ recombination scenarios. In a later analysis, each TCR beta chain was defined by its CDR3 amino acid sequence together with its V-gene family, and reads lacking a unique V-gene family were excluded. As a way to deal with suspected cross-contamination and a sequencing artifact, a later analysis dropped hundreds of nucleotide sequences that were highly shared and had low generation probability. For each public chain, a later analysis derived a clonal expansion index from normalized ranks of inferred template counts within each repertoire. A later analysis computed generation probabilities with a VDJ recombination model fitted to out-of-frame rearrangements, and checked the results against IGoR. In a later analysis, TCR-TCR, TCR-HLA and TCR-CMV co-occurrence was scored with hypergeometric tests, and a repertoire-size bias correction was applied to TCR pairs. A later analysis estimated false discovery rates by permuting HLA or CMV assignments 20 times. In a later analysis, co-occurring TCRs were grouped using DBSCAN, with TCRdist sequence similarity added in when clustering inside HLA-allele-positive subsets. Co-occurrence clustering excluded repertoires with fewer than 30,000 or more than 120,000 public chains, plus five with anomalous nucleotide sharing. The table comes from immuneACCESS by way of TCRdb, which keeps in-frame sequences with V and J called. Part of the clones is missing from these tables; in studies checked, under half for an unresolved V gene and the rest for unknown reasons. That table furnishes V, J and clone size, whereas the DNA furnished D and trimming. This sample comprises about 150,000 clones, about 85% of them detected only once. In total, the top ten clones hold approximately 8% of the sample.

The cohort was made up of roughly 670 healthy bone marrow donors. Cohort members were all nominally healthy when sampled, although unrecorded immune exposures were likely present. The donor was CMV seropositive and was included in the group of some 290 seropositive cohort members. Each donor provided a peripheral blood sample, and peripheral blood mononuclear cells were used for TCR beta sequencing. The Qiagen DNeasy Blood Extraction Kit was used to extract genomic DNA from the blood cell samples. Relative to germline, V is missing 5 bases and J is missing 4 bases, with 5 bases of the junction outside any gene match. Measured from the cysteine to the phenylalanine, the CDR3 is 14 residues long. Kept here is only the CDR3 DNA, which spans 42 bases and is read in frame from base 1. CDR1 MGHRA and CDR2 YSYEKL are derived from the germline V gene. Notes on this clone: Its antigen is not yet known. No per-base quality is available; no much larger clone lies one base away.

The TCR sequence derives from a man aged 30-40 years in good health and CMV-seropositive. The chain joins TRBV4-1 to TRBJ2-1; 7 bases in the junction line up with TRBD1. The source material was PBMCs. The CDR3 reads CASSLRQGYNEQFF. The sequence in DNA is TGCGCCAGCAGCTTACGACAGGGTTACAATGAGCAGTTCTTC.